A selection of T cell receptor beta chains follows, all from one sample in a study of T cell responses to AZD1222 COVID-19 vaccine. The assay was immunoSEQ multiplex PCR, and TCRdb's table has in-frame clones only and misses some. The table lists some 150,000 clones, approximately 92% of them singletons. The specimen comprised peripheral blood, sampled on day 0 of AZD1222 vaccination. These TCRs come from an adult in good health. CDR3s include the opening cysteine and the closing phenylalanine or tryptophan. Each record gives: V gene, clone size, D gene, J gene, CDR3 protein, CDR3 DNA. The D gene is left open where the match is weak. Where a row states a size, it is once, few, many or the class of an expanded clone; other rows omit it.

v_gene: TRBV30; abundance: -; d_gene: -; j_gene: TRBJ1-3; CDR3aa: CAWSPGTGNTIYF; CDR3nt: TGTGCCTGGAGCCCCGGGACAGGAAACACCATATATTTT
v_gene: TRBV5-1; abundance: -; d_gene: -; j_gene: TRBJ2-2; CDR3aa: CASSLGGEAGELFF; CDR3nt: TGCGCCAGCAGCTTGGGTGGGGAAGCCGGGGAGCTGTTTTTT
v_gene: TRBV5-8; abundance: few; d_gene: -; j_gene: TRBJ2-5; CDR3aa: CASSVGLEGETQYF; CDR3nt: TGTGCCAGCAGCGTCGGGCTAGAGGGAGAGACCCAGTACTTC
v_gene: TRBV7-9; abundance: -; d_gene: -; j_gene: TRBJ1-2; CDR3aa: CASSLGGLSYGYTF; CDR3nt: TGTGCCAGCAGCTTAGGGGGGCTTAGCTATGGCTACACCTTC
v_gene: TRBV28; abundance: -; d_gene: -; j_gene: TRBJ1-1; CDR3aa: CASSLPPGQTNTEAFF; CDR3nt: TGTGCCAGCAGTTTACCCCCCGGACAAACCAACACTGAAGCTTTCTTT
v_gene: TRBV7-6; abundance: -; d_gene: TRBD2; j_gene: TRBJ2-1; CDR3aa: CASSFPGRASGRVDEQFF; CDR3nt: TGTGCCAGCAGCTTCCCCGGTCGGGCTAGCGGGAGGGTGGATGAGCAGTTCTTC
v_gene: TRBV21-1; abundance: few; d_gene: -; j_gene: TRBJ1-5; CDR3aa: CASSKAGGGNQPQHF; CDR3nt: TGTGCCAGCAGCAAAGCTGGAGGGGGCAATCAGCCCCAGCATTTT
v_gene: TRBV7-8; abundance: -; d_gene: -; j_gene: TRBJ2-3; CDR3aa: CASSLRRPDTQYF; CDR3nt: TGTGCCAGCAGCCTGCGGCGCCCAGATACGCAGTATTTT
v_gene: TRBV10-2; abundance: -; d_gene: -; j_gene: TRBJ2-2; CDR3aa: CASSRAGFNTGELFF; CDR3nt: TGCGCCAGCAGTAGGGCAGGCTTTAACACCGGGGAGCTGTTTTTT
v_gene: TRBV5-1; abundance: -; d_gene: -; j_gene: TRBJ2-7; CDR3aa: CASSLGLAPSYEQYF; CDR3nt: TGCGCCAGCAGCTTGGGGCTAGCTCCTAGCTACGAGCAGTACTTC
v_gene: TRBV6-5; abundance: few; d_gene: -; j_gene: TRBJ1-1; CDR3aa: CASRPGESGTEAFF; CDR3nt: TGTGCCAGCAGACCCGGCGAATCGGGCACTGAAGCTTTCTTT
v_gene: TRBV18; abundance: once; d_gene: -; j_gene: TRBJ1-6; CDR3aa: CASSPGGPDSPLHF; CDR3nt: TGTGCCAGCTCACCAGGAGGGCCTGATTCACCCCTCCACTTT
v_gene: TRBV19; abundance: -; d_gene: TRBD1; j_gene: TRBJ1-5; CDR3aa: CASRGQVIGSLGPQHF; CDR3nt: TGTGCCAGTAGGGGACAGGTAATTGGGTCCCTCGGGCCCCAGCATTTT
v_gene: TRBV10-3; abundance: -; d_gene: -; j_gene: TRBJ2-3; CDR3aa: CAINGGDTDTQYF; CDR3nt: TGTGCCATCAATGGCGGAGACACAGATACGCAGTATTTT
v_gene: TRBV10-3; abundance: -; d_gene: -; j_gene: TRBJ1-2; CDR3aa: CATGGTADGYTF; CDR3nt: TGTGCCACGGGGGGTACGGCGGACGGCTACACCTTC
v_gene: TRBV12-3/TRBV12-4; abundance: once; d_gene: -; j_gene: TRBJ2-1; CDR3aa: CASSLGVTNEQFF; CDR3nt: TGTGCCAGCAGTTTGGGGGTAACCAATGAGCAGTTCTTC
v_gene: TRBV6-6; abundance: -; d_gene: -; j_gene: TRBJ1-1; CDR3aa: CASSYARQRNTEAFF; CDR3nt: TGTGCCAGCAGTTACGCCCGTCAACGAAACACTGAAGCTTTCTTT
v_gene: TRBV18; abundance: -; d_gene: -; j_gene: TRBJ2-3; CDR3aa: CASSPPRAEGHRDTQYF; CDR3nt: TGTGCCAGCTCTCCCCCCAGGGCGGAGGGACACAGGGATACGCAGTATTTT
v_gene: TRBV30; abundance: once; d_gene: TRBD1; j_gene: TRBJ1-1; CDR3aa: CAWSQGRGRVTEAFF; CDR3nt: TGTGCCTGGAGTCAGGGCAGGGGGCGAGTCACTGAAGCTTTCTTT